A single T cell receptor beta chain is shown here with its context. Its antigen remains unidentified. These data originate in a study of T cell repertoires in aging, cancer and after chemotherapy. Overall study context: Pre- and post-chemotherapy samples were paired from glioblastoma patients treated with temozolomide-based therapy. The whole study produced a dataset of around 8.4 million TCR reads. Whole-study findings and limits: In healthy donors, age-related TCR diversity loss mainly reflected lost richness. Immunological memory after chemotherapy cannot be judged from the repertoire data.

Rearranged V-D-J TRB sequences were amplified with a mixed TRB-A/B primer pool. TCRdb reprocessed the multiplex PCR reads via MiXCR and lists one record per CDR3 protein. The top ten hold 10% to 14% of the sample, which has approximately 2,000 distinct CDR3 sequences, 25% seen once. Peripheral blood genomic DNA, not sorted cells or RNA, was the template. This TCR derives from a human donor with a solid tumor. The sample comprised blood.

CDR3 residues: CASRPDELTEAFF. DNA for the CDR3: TGTGCCAGCAGACCTGACGAGTTAACTGAAGCTTTCTTT. The rearrangement links TRBV28 to TRBJ1-1; unclear D gene. The V end lost 6 bases, the J end lost 5 bases, and 13 bases lay between the germline ends. Germline-derived CDR1 and CDR2 are MDHEN and SYDVKM. The CDR3 contains 13 residues.